These 23 T cell receptor beta chains were sequenced from one sample in a study of blood T cell repertoires in COVID-19. Sequencing used immunoSEQ multiplex PCR; TCRdb keeps in-frame clones, though not all of them. The sample holds 350,000 or so clones, over 85% seen once. The sequenced sample consisted of peripheral blood. All receptors come from a woman aged 60 to 75 with COVID-19, enrolled during active disease.

This clone was counted between two and nine times. The rearrangement joins TRBV6-5 to TRBJ1-2; TRBD1 aligns across 8 bases. Germline V CDR1 and CDR2: MNHEY, SVGAGI. The CDR3 is made up of 15 amino acids. V trimming: 8 bases; J trimming: 6 bases; junction bases outside the gene matches: 14. As DNA, the CDR3 is TGTGCCAGCGGGGCGGACAGGGCCCCCTCCGATGGCTACACCTTC. Translation gives CASGADRAPSDGYTF.

J is TRBJ2-1 and V is TRBV28; TRBD2 aligns across 8 bases. The CDR3 has 16 amino acids. The V gene end was trimmed by 1 base and the J gene end by 5 bases; junction bases not matched to a gene: 7. Looked up from germline, CDR1 is MDHEN and CDR2 is SYDVKM. CDR3 in amino acids: CASSLLSSGDDNEQFF. For the CDR3, the DNA is TGTGCCAGCAGTTTATTAAGTAGCGGGGACGACAATGAGCAGTTCTTC.

This chain links TRBV14 with TRBJ2-7; 12 nucleotides align to TRBD2. J lost 2 bases, V lost 4 bases, and 9 bases had no gene match. The V gene's germline CDR1 is SGHDN and CDR2 FVKESK. This CDR3 contains 17 residues. As DNA, the CDR3 is TGTGCCAGCAGCCGCCAGCCCAGACTAGCGGGGGCCTACGAGCAGTACTTC. Residues: CASSRQPRLAGAYEQYF.

The genes are TRBV11-2 and TRBJ2-7, with D maybe TRBD2 (5 bases). This CDR3 spans 13 amino acids. V was trimmed by 5 bases and J by 3 bases, leaving 11 bases between them. From germline, CDR1 is SGHAT and CDR2 FQNNGV. In nucleotides, the CDR3 is TGTGCCAGCAGCCGCGAGAGGGACTACGAGCAGTACTTC. It encodes CASSRERDYEQYF.

The chain is built from TRBV11-2 and TRBJ1-2; the D is unclear. The CDR3 runs 13 residues. Germline CDR1 and CDR2: SGHAT and FQNNGV. The ends were cut back, 0 bases at V and 4 bases at J, with 6 bases in the middle. The CDR3 spells CASSLESGYGYTF. In DNA form, the CDR3 reads TGTGCCAGCAGCTTAGAGAGCGGCTATGGCTACACCTTC.

This rearrangement joins TRBV29-1 to TRBJ2-7; 9 bases are shared with TRBD1. Germline V gene sequence: CDR1 SQVTM, CDR2 ANQGSEA. J lost 7 bases, V lost 5 bases, and 12 bases had no gene match. The CDR3 is 14 residues long. Here the CDR3 DNA reads TGCAGCGTTACCCACCCGGGACAGGGATTGGAGCAGTACTTC. It yields the protein CSVTHPGQGLEQYF.

The rearrangement uses TRBV5-4 and TRBJ1-2, with a tentative D call TRBD1 (5 bases). The CDR3 runs 15 residues. Germline V gene data show CDR1 as SGHNT and CDR2 as YYREEE (reference sequence). Between the trimmed V and J ends, which lost 0 bases and 6 bases, there was a span of 15 bases. Here the CDR3 reads CASSLESPRADGYTF. Here the CDR3 DNA reads TGTGCCAGCAGCTTGGAATCCCCCAGGGCTGATGGCTACACCTTC.

This chain links TRBV9 with TRBJ2-7; D is uncertain. CDR3 length equals 12 residues. Trimming cost V 4 bases and J 6 bases, with 11 bases left between them. Germline-derived CDR1 and CDR2 are SGDLS and YYNGEE. The CDR3 coding sequence is TGTGCCAGCAGCCCTGGAGATAGCGAGCAGTACTTC. Translating gives CASSPGDSEQYF.

This chain joins TRBV6-5 and TRBJ2-5; D is possibly TRBD1 (6 bases). Germline loops: CDR1 MNHEY, CDR2 SVGAGI. This CDR3 is built from 15 residues. The V end lost 6 bases, the J end lost 0 bases, and 14 bases lay between the germline ends. In DNA form, the CDR3 reads TGTGCCAGCAGGTCCAGGGGCAGGTACCAAGAGACCCAGTACTTC. Protein product: CASRSRGRYQETQYF.

This chain connects TRBV14 to TRBJ1-5; D is undetermined. V was pared by 4 bases and J by 2 bases, with 27 bases between. Per the germline V gene, CDR1 is SGHDN and CDR2 is FVKESK. The CDR3 has 20 residues. The CDR3 sequence: CASSRDFLYLRAGCNQPQHF. The CDR3 bases are TGTGCCAGCAGCCGAGACTTCTTGTATCTGAGGGCAGGTTGCAATCAGCCCCAGCATTTT.

This clone was observed once. The V and J genes are TRBV7-2 and TRBJ2-6, with 8 positions matching TRBD1. The CDR3 is 17 amino acids. Germline-derived CDR1 and CDR2 are SGHTA and FQGNSA. V shed 6 bases, J shed 0 bases, and the junction held 7 bases outside the gene matches. CDR3 nucleotides: TGTGCCAGCAGGCCTGGGACAGGCTACTCTGGGGCCAACGTCCTGACTTTC. The encoded protein is CASRPGTGYSGANVLTF.

CDR3 sequence reads: CASSPASGGRNEQFF. CDR3 sequence (DNA): TGTGCCAGTAGCCCCGCTAGCGGGGGGAGGAATGAGCAGTTCTTC. The J gene is TRBJ2-1, the V gene TRBV19, with 11 bases matching TRBD2. J gave up 7 bases and V 6 bases, and 8 bases lay outside the gene matches. Germline V gene sequence: CDR1 LNHDA, CDR2 SQIVND (reference sequence). This CDR3 region has 15 residues.

The rearrangement links TRBV19 to TRBJ1-1, with 8 bases that match TRBD1. Germline V lookup: CDR1 LNHDA, CDR2 SQIVND (reference sequence). CDR3 size: 16 residues. J was trimmed by 4 bases and V by 0 bases; bases with no gene match: 7. In DNA form, the CDR3 reads TGTGCCAGTAGTATAGATCGGGTACAGGGGGTCACTGAAGCTTTCTTT. As protein: CASSIDRVQGVTEAFF.

This chain connects TRBV7-3 to TRBJ2-1; TRBD1 matches 8 bases. The CDR3 has 14 amino acids. V lost 5 bases to trimming and J lost 10 bases; unmatched junction nucleotides: 10. CDR1 is SGHTA, CDR2 FQGTGA, per germline. In DNA, the CDR3 is TGTGCCAGCAGCCCTTTGGACAGGGCGGGCGAGCAGTTCTTC. Translated: CASSPLDRAGEQFF.

V is TRBV27 and J is TRBJ2-7; the match to TRBD1 covers 9 bases. The CDR3 runs 14 residues. CDR1 is MNHEY and CDR2 is SMNVEV in the germline V gene (reference sequence). The junction had 3 bases not matched to a gene; V was cut back by 3 bases and J by 3 bases. As DNA, the CDR3 is TGTGCCAGCAGTTTGGGGACAGGGAACTACGAGCAGTACTTC. The encoded protein is CASSLGTGNYEQYF.

This chain connects TRBV7-3 to TRBJ1-1; D is unresolved. Trimming took 5 bases from V and 3 from J, leaving 10 bases between them. This CDR3 has 13 amino acids. Germline V CDR1 and CDR2: SGHTA, FQGTGA. DNA of the CDR3: TGTGCCAGCAGCCCCGGGTGGGACACTGAAGCTTTCTTT. It translates to CASSPGWDTEAFF.

The chain is built from TRBV29-1 and TRBJ1-1, with D unresolved. Trimming took off 7 bases at V and 0 bases at J, with 12 bases between the two ends. The CDR3 totals 13 residues. The V gene's germline CDR1 is SQVTM and CDR2 ANQGSEA. In DNA form, the CDR3 reads TGCAGCGCCCGGACTGTTATGAACACTGAAGCTTTCTTT. Translated: CSARTVMNTEAFF. The complete variable domain, with remaining parts taken from reference TRBV29-1 and TRBJ1-1, reads SAVISQKPSRDICQRGTSLTIQCQVDSQVTMMFWYRQQPGQSLTLIATANQGSEATYESGFVIDKFPISRPNLTFSTLTVSNMSPEDSSIYLCSARTVMNTEAFFGQGTRLTVV.

This chain connects TRBV7-9 to TRBJ1-6; TRBD1 matches at 9 bases. CDR1 SEHNR and CDR2 FQNEAQ come from the germline V gene (reference sequence). Germline trimming cut 5 bases from V and 12 bases from J; bases unmatched to any gene: 8. CDR3 length equals 14 residues. CDR3 sequence: CASSPGTGILPLHF. In DNA, the CDR3 is TGTGCCAGCAGCCCCGGGACAGGGATCTTACCCCTCCACTTT.

V gene TRBV7-2 combines with J gene TRBJ2-5; D might be TRBD2 (6 bases). The germline gives CDR1 SGHTA, CDR2 FQGNSA. The CDR3 sequence is 15 residues long. V lost 5 bases and J 2 bases, leaving 15 bases between the germline ends. The CDR3 reads CASSLIPGLQETQYF. The CDR3 DNA reads as TGTGCCAGCAGCCTAATTCCGGGACTTCAAGAGACCCAGTACTTC.

CDR3 DNA: TGTGCCAGCTCACCACTCCCGGGACAGAATGAAAAACTGTTTTTT. Translated: CASSPLPGQNEKLFF. The chain uses TRBV18 and TRBJ1-4; TRBD1 matches at 7 bases. Unmatched junction bases numbered 4, after V lost 1 base and J lost 5 bases. This CDR3 is 15 amino acids long. CDR1 is KGHSH and CDR2 is LQKENI in the germline V gene.

This chain uses TRBV18 with TRBJ1-2; 9 bases agree with TRBD1. The CDR3 contains 14 residues. The germline V gene has CDR1 KGHSH and CDR2 LQKENI. After removal of 4 bases from V and 6 bases from J, the junction contained 6 bases not matched to a gene. This chain's CDR3 is CASSRTGGLDGYTF. The CDR3 nucleotides are TGTGCCAGCTCACGCACAGGGGGCTTAGATGGCTACACCTTC.

The chain uses TRBV11-2 and TRBJ2-3, with TRBD2 matching 11 bases. The CDR3 length is 17 residues. Germline trimming cut 2 bases from V and 9 bases from J; bases unmatched to any gene: 13. Germline-derived CDR1 and CDR2 are SGHAT and FQNNGV. Here the CDR3 DNA reads TGTGCCAGCAGCTTATCCCGGGCTAGCGGGGGGCCCGGAACGCAGTATTTT. Its translation is CASSLSRASGGPGTQYF.

The V call is TRBV4-2, the J call TRBJ1-1; no clear D gene. CDR3 length: 13 amino acids. V was cut by 5 bases and J by 5 bases, with 12 bases left in between. CDR1 is LGHNA and CDR2 is YNFKEQ in the germline V gene. The DNA for the CDR3 is TGTGCCAGCAGCGTTGATAGCGGGACTGAAGCTTTCTTT. Protein sequence: CASSVDSGTEAFF.